This T cell receptor (beta chain) was sequenced in a study of T cell changes during pregnancy in multiple sclerosis. The CDR3 has 14 amino acids. CDR1 SGHDT and CDR2 YYEEEE come from the germline V gene. Trimming pared 2 bases from V and 0 bases from J, leaving 8 bases between. This clone has more than one count but fewer than ten. Assay used: immunoSEQ multiplex PCR; TCRdb lists only in-frame clones, some missing. In the table there are about 76,000 clones, around 93% of which are singletons. The source was peripheral blood, collected in the second trimester of pregnancy. The chain employs TRBV5-6 and TRBJ1-1; D is undetermined. The origin of this receptor is a female donor with multiple sclerosis, enrolled in a pregnancy study. The CDR3 loop reads CASSFGNLNTEAFF. CDR3 sequence (DNA): TGTGCCAGCAGCTTCGGGAATTTGAACACTGAAGCTTTCTTT.